This T cell receptor beta chain originates from a study of human T cells and chemical hapten exposure. At the level of the study: Patch testing placed 0.01% DPC on the upper back, with readings at 6 days. Among samples, TCR yields varied mainly because of small differences in pooled library volume.

MiXCR was run by TCRdb on the RACE reads, yielding one entry per CDR3 protein. The sample consists of approximately 80,000 distinct CDR3 sequences, roughly 7.6% of them appearing once. In this sample, this clonotype turned up a few times. The V gene end was trimmed by 6 bases and the J gene end by 4 bases; junction bases not matched to a gene: 11. The CDR3 loop spans 16 amino acids. Germline CDR1 MNHNS, CDR2 SASEGT. Time point noted: patch test 1, 2 weeks after DPC sensitization. The treatment denotes: therapeutic diphenylcyclopropenone sensitization with weekly scalp DPC. Samples of blood were obtained prior to the application of each patch test. Total RNA was extracted from unfractionated whole blood.

The receptor comes from a woman younger than 45 with alopecia areata. Some clones in this sample may be carry-over from other donors' samples. This rearrangement joins TRBV6-1 to TRBJ2-2, with 7 bases lining up with TRBD1. Material: whole blood, obtained in connection with sensitization to the hapten diphenylcyclopropenone (DPC). The CDR3 DNA sequence: TGTGCCAGCAGATTTGCCGGGACAGTTTCCACCGGGGAGCTGTTTTTT. Its translation: CASRFAGTVSTGELFF.